The clone carrying this T cell receptor (beta chain) was detected ten times or more. The data are from a study of T cells in Graves' hyperthyroidism and ophthalmopathy. RNA transcripts provided the source from which TCR beta CDR3 regions were amplified. HTBI primers were used for first-round RT-PCR of the TCR CDR3. A single record per CDR3 protein comes from TCRdb applying MiXCR to the multiplex PCR reads. The repertoire consists of around 600,000 distinct CDR3 sequences, with more than 15% occurring once and the leading ten covering around 3.3%. Uncontrolled infections, other autoimmune diseases, pregnancy or lactation led to exclusion of patients. From 8.5 to 10 ml of fresh peripheral blood, PBMCs were isolated. The CDR3 runs to 13 residues. The germline gives CDR1 MDHEN, CDR2 SYDVKM. V was shortened by 8 bases and J by 3 bases, with 13 bases between the two germline ends.

V and J are TRBV28 and TRBJ2-5; D perhaps matches TRBD1 (7 bases). Sequencing was performed on blood. This sequence was found in a woman aged 35 to 49 with Graves' ophthalmopathy. CDR3 DNA sequence: TGTGCCAGCGCCAGGGGGGCTGAAGAGACCCAGTACTTC. Residues: CASARGAEETQYF.